Below, 2 T cell receptor beta chains from the same sample are listed, as sequenced in a study of blood T cells in healthy people across ages. With a J-beta primer mix and a sample-barcoded 5' primer, a second PCR ran about 6 to 11 cycles. TCRdb passed the 5' RACE reads through MiXCR, listing each CDR3 protein once. The table has roughly 570,000 distinct CDR3 sequences, about 26% seen once. Sequenced sample: blood. Receptors were obtained from a woman aged 70-85 years in good health.

This clonotype was found a few times. The V and J genes are TRBV20-1 and TRBJ2-5; TRBD2 might be the D (5 bases). Trimming removed 6 bases at V and 5 bases at J, with 10 bases between. CDR1 and CDR2 (germline): DFQATT, SNEGSKA (reference sequence). The CDR3 extends over 11 amino acids. CDR3 bases: TGCAGTGCCCCGGAGGTGGAGACCCAGTACTTC. It is translated as CSAPEVETQYF.

CDR3 in amino acids: CATSRDRRNEQFF. Here the CDR3 DNA reads TGTGCCACCAGCAGAGATAGGCGGAATGAGCAGTTCTTC. J is TRBJ2-1 and V is TRBV15; no clear D gene. Trimming took off 0 bases at V and 7 bases at J, with 7 bases between the two ends. CDR3 length equals 13 residues. Looked up from germline, CDR1 is LNHNV and CDR2 is YYDKDF (reference sequence).